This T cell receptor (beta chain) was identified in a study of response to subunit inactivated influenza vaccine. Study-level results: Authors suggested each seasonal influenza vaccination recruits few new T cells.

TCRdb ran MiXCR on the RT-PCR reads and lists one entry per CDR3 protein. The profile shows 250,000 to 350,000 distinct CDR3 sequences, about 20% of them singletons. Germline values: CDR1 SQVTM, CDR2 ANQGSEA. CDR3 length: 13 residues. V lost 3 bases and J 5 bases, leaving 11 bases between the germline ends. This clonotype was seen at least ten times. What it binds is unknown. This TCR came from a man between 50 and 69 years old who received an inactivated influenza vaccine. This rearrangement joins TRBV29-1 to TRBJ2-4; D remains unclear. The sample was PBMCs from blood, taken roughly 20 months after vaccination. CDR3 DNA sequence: TGCAGCGTTGAGACGGACGGCGAAAACATTCAGTACTTC. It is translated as CSVETDGENIQYF. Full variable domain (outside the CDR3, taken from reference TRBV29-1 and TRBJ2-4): SAVISQKPSRDICQRGTSLTIQCQVDSQVTMMFWYRQQPGQSLTLIATANQGSEATYESGFVIDKFPISRPNLTFSTLTVSNMSPEDSSIYLCSVETDGENIQYFGAGTRLSVL.